This TCR beta chain was identified during a study of T cell repertoires in cytomegalovirus infection (dated by TCRdb to the late 2010s). General notes on the study: Alongside well-studied HLA-B-restricted epitopes, the peptide stimulations were aimed at recently identified HLA-C-restricted CMV epitopes, whose presentation resists viral immunomodulation. Because public TCR beta signatures pointed to carriage of CMV infection together with the matching HLA type, the HLA type of each donor mattered for the analysis.

Sequencing took place on an Illumina HiSeq 1500. Starting from the raw public reads, TCRdb applied fastp trimming at Q25, assembled clones with MiXCR and retained in-frame beta chains. One record per CDR3 amino acid sequence lists the most common genes and DNA. The sample data list hundreds of thousands of distinct CDR3 sequences, and roughly a third of these were observed just once. 13% of the sample belongs to the ten largest clones. The sample's treatment or condition label, decoded: in vitro stimulation with specific CMV peptide epitopes to enrich CMV-specific T cells. Concerning this clonotype: Its target antigen remains unknown. Base qualities are missing; no much larger clone stands one base away.

The paper as a whole reports these results and caveats: The ex vivo response was dominated by HLA-C-restricted CMV-specific TCR beta clonotypes, which also provided the single most frequent clonotype in two of eight donors. Cumulative frequency of public TCR beta family members discriminated carriers of CMV infection plus the relevant HLA type in this cohort and an independent approximately 340-donor cohort.

From the cysteine up to the phenylalanine, the CDR3 has a length of 15 residues. Solely the CDR3 DNA is kept, with 45 bases framed from the first base. After removal of 5 bases from V and 5 bases from J, the junction retains 11 bases not matched to a gene. In the germline V gene (reference sequence), CDR1 corresponds to LNHDA and CDR2 to SQIVND. The chain is assembled from TRBV19 and TRBJ2-5, with 7 bases aligning to TRBD2. This clonotype originated in a human donor in good health (CMV status not recorded). Some clones in this sample may be carry-over from other donors' samples. The sample here was cultured CD8+ T cells from PBMCs, taken from culture after CMV antigen stimulation. The DNA sequence is TGTGCCAGTAGTTCAACGAGCGGGGTTGGCGAGACCCAGTACTTC. It translates to CASSSTSGVGETQYF.